This T cell receptor (beta chain) was sequenced during a study of cytomegalovirus exposure and HLA in healthy donors. V was pared by 4 bases and J by 0 bases, with 6 bases of the junction left unmatched. The germline CDR1 and CDR2 sequences are SGHRS and YFSETQ. This CDR3 is 16 amino acids long. Generated by immunoSEQ multiplex PCR, the TCRdb table keeps only in-frame clones and is missing some. The sample has 220,000 or so clones; over 70% are singletons. The receptor was derived from a woman in her 30s in good health and CMV-seropositive. The specimen sequenced was PBMCs. This chain connects TRBV5-1 to TRBJ2-1, with 8 bases fitting TRBD2. CDR3 in amino acids: CASSETSGSSYNEQFF. The CDR3 DNA is TGCGCCAGCAGCGAAACTAGCGGATCCTCCTACAATGAGCAGTTCTTC. Based on the CDR3 plus reference TRBV5-1 and TRBJ2-1, the full variable domain is KAGVTQTPRYLIKTRGQQVTLSCSPISGHRSVSWYQQTPGQGLQFLFEYFSETQRNKGNFPGRFSGRQFSNSRSEMNVSTLELGDSALYLCASSETSGSSYNEQFFGPGTRLTVL.